Detailed here is one T cell receptor beta chain. Its cognate antigen is unknown. This sample is drawn from a study of cytomegalovirus exposure and HLA in healthy donors. V lost 5 bases to trimming and J lost 1 base, with 8 bases between them. CDR3 length: 13 residues. Germline CDR1 reads SGHNT; CDR2 reads YENEEA. Study-wide findings and caveats: Overall, roughly 170 TCR beta chains were annotated as cytomegalovirus-associated. As a later analysis revealed, the rate of TCR association differed by HLA locus, with DRB1 most and HLA-C fewest. In a later analysis, TCR beta V- and J-gene trimming was associated with a missense DCLRE1C variant.

The PCR ran on 60 Vbeta and 13 Jbeta primers. Libraries were prepared by immunoSEQ multiplex PCR; TCRdb keeps only in-frame clonotypes and omits some of them. The table lists around 160,000 clones, roughly two thirds of them singletons. Despite likely unrecorded immune exposures, the donors were nominally healthy at the time of sampling. The V call is TRBV11-3, the J call TRBJ1-1; D gene uncertain. This receptor was obtained from a woman aged 18-29 years in good health and CMV-seropositive. Specimen: PBMCs. The CDR3 DNA reads TGTGCCAGCAGCCAAAAGAGGAACACTGAAGCTTTCTTT. This sequence encodes CASSQKRNTEAFF. The full variable domain, with the rest looked up from reference TRBV11-3 and TRBJ1-1, is EAGVVQSPRYKIIEKKQPVAFWCNPISGHNTLYWYLQNLGQGPELLIRYENEEAVDDSQLPKDRFSAERLKGVDSTLKIQPAELGDSAVYLCASSQKRNTEAFFGQGTRLTVV.